One sample yielded the 5 T cell receptor beta chains listed below, sequenced in a study of CD8 T cells in ankylosing spondylitis. TCRdb independently ran MiXCR on the 5' RACE reads; one entry per CDR3 protein. The sample consists of 200,000 or so distinct CDR3 sequences, 13% of them appearing once. Sequencing input: blood, either unsorted or a sorted T cell fraction (not recorded which). The source of these receptors is a female donor with ankylosing spondylitis or in good health (not recorded which).

This clonotype was seen a few times. This chain joins TRBV6-1 and TRBJ2-1; 8 nucleotides agree with TRBD2. CDR3 length: 13 residues. Germline V gene data show CDR1 as MNHNS and CDR2 as SASEGT. The V segment lost 4 bases and the J segment 10 bases; nucleotides outside the gene matches: 6. The CDR3 sequence: CASSAGGAREQFF. CDR3 sequence (DNA): TGTGCCAGCAGTGCCGGGGGGGCGCGGGAGCAGTTCTTC.

This clonotype was counted a few times. This sequence joins TRBV7-2 and TRBJ2-1; TRBD2 agrees at 8 bases. J lost 4 bases, V lost 5 bases, and 7 bases had no gene match. The CDR3 contains 15 residues. Germline V CDR1 and CDR2: SGHTA, FQGNSA. The CDR3 DNA sequence: TGTGCCAGCAGCCCATCTAGCGGGTTATACAATGAGCAGTTCTTC. Translation gives CASSPSSGLYNEQFF.

This clonotype was recorded many times. The chain links TRBV6-5 to TRBJ2-4; D unresolved. The V gene lost 0 bases and the J gene lost 3 bases, with 12 bases spanning the gap. CDR1 MNHEY and CDR2 SVGAGI come from the germline V gene. CDR3 length: 16 amino acids. The CDR3 loop is CASSYSLDGYKNIQYF. Here the CDR3 DNA reads TGTGCCAGCAGTTACTCGCTAGACGGTTACAAAAACATTCAGTACTTC.

The table lists this clonotype with many counts. The chain couples TRBV28 to TRBJ2-2; no clear D gene. Germline CDR1 is MDHEN and CDR2 is SYDVKM. V dropped 5 bases and J dropped 7 bases, with 11 bases sitting between them. CDR3 length: 13 amino acids. The CDR3 loop reads CASSTRVGGELFF. Here the CDR3 DNA reads TGTGCCAGCAGTACCCGGGTTGGCGGGGAGCTGTTTTTT.

This clonotype was recorded at least ten times. V gene TRBV20-1 combines with J gene TRBJ1-2; D not resolved. Germline CDR1 reads DFQATT; CDR2 reads SNEGSKA (reference sequence). V lost 6 bases and J lost 2, with 13 bases in between. CDR3 length: 13 residues. CDR3 in amino acids: CSAPKIGNYGYTF. The CDR3 coding sequence is TGCAGTGCACCTAAGATTGGAAACTATGGCTACACCTTC.